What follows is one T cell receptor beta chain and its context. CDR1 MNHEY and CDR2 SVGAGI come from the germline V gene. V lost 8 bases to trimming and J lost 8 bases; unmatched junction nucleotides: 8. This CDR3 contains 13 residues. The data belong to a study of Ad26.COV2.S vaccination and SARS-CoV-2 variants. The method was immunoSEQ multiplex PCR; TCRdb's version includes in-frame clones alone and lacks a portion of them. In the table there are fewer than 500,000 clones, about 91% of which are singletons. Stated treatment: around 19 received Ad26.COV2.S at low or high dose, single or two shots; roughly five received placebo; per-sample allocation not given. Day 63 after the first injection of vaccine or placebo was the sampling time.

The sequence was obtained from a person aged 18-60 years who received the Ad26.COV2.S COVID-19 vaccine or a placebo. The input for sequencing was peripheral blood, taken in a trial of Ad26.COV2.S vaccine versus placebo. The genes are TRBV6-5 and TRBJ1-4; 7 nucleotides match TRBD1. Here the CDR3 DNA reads TGTGCCAGCCTGACAGGGAACGGCGAAAAACTGTTTTTT. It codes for CASLTGNGEKLFF.